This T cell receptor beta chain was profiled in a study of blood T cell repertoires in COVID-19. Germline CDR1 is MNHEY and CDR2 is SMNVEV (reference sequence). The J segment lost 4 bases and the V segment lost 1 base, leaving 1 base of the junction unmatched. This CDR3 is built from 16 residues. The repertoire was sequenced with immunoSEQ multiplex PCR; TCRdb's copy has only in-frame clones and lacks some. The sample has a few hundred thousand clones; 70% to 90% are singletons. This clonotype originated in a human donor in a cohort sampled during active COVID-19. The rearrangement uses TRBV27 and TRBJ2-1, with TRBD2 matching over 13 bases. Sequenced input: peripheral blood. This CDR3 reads CASSLWTSGGYNEQFF. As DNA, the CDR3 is TGTGCCAGCAGTTTATGGACTAGCGGGGGTTACAATGAGCAGTTCTTC.